A selection of T cell receptor beta chains follows, all from one sample in a study of regulatory T cells in long-lasting Graves disease. TCRdb re-called the multiplex PCR reads through MiXCR, storing one row per CDR3 protein. The data hold hundreds of thousands of distinct CDR3 sequences, with 20% to 25% observed a single time. Specimen: peripheral blood mononuclear cells (PBMCs), collected when the disease was refractory, from a patient treated with antithyroid drugs. These receptors all stem from a female donor with Graves disease. The conserved cysteine and the conserved F or W are not part of the CDR3 here. Fields, in order: V gene, J gene, clone size, CDR3 protein. Some rows have no size entry. The others give once, few or many, or a class for an expanded clone.

v_call: TRBV12-3/TRBV12-4; j_call: TRBJ1-2; clone_size: many; cdr3_aa: ASSPTRFGYT
v_call: TRBV12-3/TRBV12-4; j_call: TRBJ2-3; clone_size: few; cdr3_aa: ASSFSGGAQY
v_call: TRBV7-8; j_call: TRBJ1-1; clone_size: many; cdr3_aa: ASSRLRGTAEAF
v_call: TRBV10-3; j_call: TRBJ2-7; clone_size: few; cdr3_aa: AISAGQGSYEQY
v_call: TRBV19; j_call: TRBJ2-7; clone_size: many; cdr3_aa: ASSMGGTSYEQY
v_call: TRBV6-1; j_call: TRBJ1-1; clone_size: many; cdr3_aa: ASRTGYGTEAF
v_call: TRBV3-1; j_call: TRBJ1-2; clone_size: few; cdr3_aa: ASSQDTHPYGYT
v_call: TRBV15; j_call: TRBJ1-6; clone_size: many; cdr3_aa: ATSGRQEGNSPLH
v_call: TRBV20-1; j_call: TRBJ2-7; clone_size: NA; cdr3_aa: SASPSAGGSYEQY
v_call: TRBV12-3/TRBV12-4; j_call: TRBJ1-5; clone_size: many; cdr3_aa: ASKAGPVGNQPQH
v_call: TRBV28; j_call: TRBJ2-7; clone_size: few; cdr3_aa: ASSRNRGWNVDEQY
v_call: TRBV3-1; j_call: TRBJ1-2; clone_size: many; cdr3_aa: ASSQGLQGNYGYT
v_call: TRBV29-1; j_call: TRBJ1-1; clone_size: many; cdr3_aa: SALTGWNTEAF
v_call: TRBV6-1; j_call: TRBJ2-2; clone_size: NA; cdr3_aa: ASKGQGTGELF
v_call: TRBV20-1; j_call: TRBJ1-5; clone_size: NA; cdr3_aa: SAKGVSQPQH
v_call: TRBV12-3/TRBV12-4; j_call: TRBJ1-5; clone_size: many; cdr3_aa: ASSLGYFQPQH
v_call: TRBV27; j_call: TRBJ2-3; clone_size: NA; cdr3_aa: ASSRLAGEGADTQY
v_call: TRBV20-1; j_call: TRBJ1-6; clone_size: NA; cdr3_aa: SATSGPNSPLH
v_call: TRBV4-1; j_call: TRBJ1-1; clone_size: few; cdr3_aa: ASRGLLRGTEAF
v_call: TRBV12-3/TRBV12-4; j_call: TRBJ1-1; clone_size: NA; cdr3_aa: ASSLQWDAEAF
v_call: TRBV7-8; j_call: TRBJ2-5; clone_size: NA; cdr3_aa: ASSNRDRRETQY
v_call: TRBV6-1; j_call: TRBJ2-5; clone_size: many; cdr3_aa: ASSEPGQEETQY
v_call: TRBV29-1; j_call: TRBJ2-3; clone_size: NA; cdr3_aa: SIGLALTDTQY
v_call: TRBV28; j_call: TRBJ2-2; clone_size: many; cdr3_aa: ASSRTGGTGELF
v_call: TRBV27; j_call: TRBJ2-1; clone_size: many; cdr3_aa: ASSLRGQGLHEQF
v_call: TRBV9; j_call: TRBJ2-5; clone_size: many; cdr3_aa: ASSVEVAGGQETQY
v_call: TRBV19; j_call: TRBJ1-1; clone_size: NA; cdr3_aa: ASSIDSSNTEAF
v_call: TRBV12-3/TRBV12-4; j_call: TRBJ1-1; clone_size: many; cdr3_aa: ASSPGEWGTEAF
v_call: TRBV12-3/TRBV12-4; j_call: TRBJ1-4; clone_size: few; cdr3_aa: ASRDRAGEKLF
v_call: TRBV12-3/TRBV12-4; j_call: TRBJ1-5; clone_size: many; cdr3_aa: ASSPGFRNQPQH
v_call: TRBV7-8; j_call: TRBJ2-2; clone_size: NA; cdr3_aa: ASSFLTGAGGPLELF
v_call: TRBV19; j_call: TRBJ2-7; clone_size: NA; cdr3_aa: ASSIELAASYEQY
v_call: TRBV9; j_call: TRBJ1-2; clone_size: NA; cdr3_aa: ASTPGGNANYGYT
v_call: TRBV4-1; j_call: TRBJ2-5; clone_size: few; cdr3_aa: ASSQGAMTSGSGETQY
v_call: TRBV28; j_call: TRBJ2-7; clone_size: once; cdr3_aa: ASSDPAGTETSYEQY
v_call: TRBV5-1; j_call: TRBJ2-7; clone_size: NA; cdr3_aa: ASSTGTGGFEQY
v_call: TRBV6-2/TRBV6-3; j_call: TRBJ2-6; clone_size: many; cdr3_aa: ASSGTGTAFSGANVLT
v_call: TRBV2; j_call: TRBJ2-5; clone_size: many; cdr3_aa: ASRGTSGGQETQY
v_call: TRBV6-1; j_call: TRBJ1-5; clone_size: NA; cdr3_aa: ASSEDDRGYQPQH
v_call: TRBV9; j_call: TRBJ1-1; clone_size: NA; cdr3_aa: ASSGGQYTEAF
v_call: TRBV28; j_call: TRBJ2-2; clone_size: few; cdr3_aa: ASSGYGELF
v_call: TRBV28; j_call: TRBJ1-5; clone_size: many; cdr3_aa: ASSSAQGNQPQH
v_call: TRBV12-3/TRBV12-4; j_call: TRBJ1-5; clone_size: few; cdr3_aa: ASSFLSGPQPQH
v_call: TRBV12-3/TRBV12-4; j_call: TRBJ2-5; clone_size: few; cdr3_aa: ASSPGLTQETQY
v_call: TRBV15; j_call: TRBJ1-2; clone_size: many; cdr3_aa: ATGRDYGYT
v_call: TRBV7-2; j_call: TRBJ2-6; clone_size: few; cdr3_aa: ASSFIFRSGANVLT
v_call: TRBV24-1; j_call: TRBJ2-2; clone_size: NA; cdr3_aa: ATSESTSVTNTGELF
v_call: TRBV3-1; j_call: TRBJ1-5; clone_size: NA; cdr3_aa: ASSQVQGDQPQH
v_call: TRBV7-9; j_call: TRBJ2-7; clone_size: many; cdr3_aa: ASSQVSRSSYEQY
v_call: TRBV6-2/TRBV6-3; j_call: TRBJ2-7; clone_size: NA; cdr3_aa: ASRGGDRVY
v_call: TRBV10-3; j_call: TRBJ1-6; clone_size: NA; cdr3_aa: AISESGSGALH
v_call: TRBV20-1; j_call: TRBJ2-3; clone_size: NA; cdr3_aa: SASVKRGTTQY
v_call: TRBV29-1; j_call: TRBJ1-1; clone_size: NA; cdr3_aa: SVKGTRWNTEAF
v_call: TRBV19; j_call: TRBJ1-2; clone_size: NA; cdr3_aa: ASVAGQSYT